This entry features one T cell receptor (beta chain) sequence. No antigen is known for it. Sequenced by immunoSEQ multiplex PCR; TCRdb stores in-frame clones only, minus some. Of 250,000 or so clones in the sample, roughly 85% were seen once. CDR3 size: 13 residues. Germline V gene data show CDR1 as SGHVS and CDR2 as FQNEAQ. With 1 base removed from V and 4 bases from J, the gap between germline ends came to 8 bases. The sample belongs to a study of Ad26.COV2.S vaccination and SARS-CoV-2 variants. Whole-study context: A COV1001 Ad26.COV2.S trial-arm participant provided the sample. The authors gave Ad26.COV2.S intramuscularly, either once or twice 56 days apart.

Study results and caveats: Reported findings describe substantial breadth in spike-specific CD8+ and CD4+ T cell responses following vaccination.

Treatment denoted: some 20 received Ad26.COV2.S at low or high dose, single or two shots; about 5 received placebo; per-sample allocation not given. Day 63 after the first injection of vaccine or placebo was the sampling time. SARS-CoV-2 spike from the Wuhan strain was encoded by the vaccine, an Ad26 vector. The rearrangement uses TRBV7-8 and TRBJ2-7; D gene ambiguous. This TCR was sampled from a person between 18 and 65 years old who received the Ad26.COV2.S COVID-19 vaccine or a placebo. The starting material was peripheral blood, obtained in a trial of Ad26.COV2.S vaccine versus placebo. Here the CDR3 reads CASSLVSGYEQYF. CDR3 DNA sequence: TGTGCCAGCAGCTTAGTTTCGGGTTACGAGCAGTACTTC.